A single T cell receptor (beta chain) is shown here with its context. Its antigen is as yet unknown. The CDR3 extends over 15 amino acids. Per the germline V gene, CDR1 is SGHKS and CDR2 is YYEKEE (reference sequence). With 2 bases clipped from V and 5 bases from J, the junction kept 8 bases outside the gene matches. TCRdb re-called the 5' RACE reads with MiXCR, one entry per CDR3 protein. Here the sample spans tens of thousands of distinct CDR3 sequences, 9.5% to 15% being singletons. These data belong to a study of early T cells in non-severe SARS-CoV-2 infection. Study-wide background: The chains were unpaired, and the sequenced material was bulk RNA from unsorted whole blood. General observations from the study: Matching results from VDJdb favored anti-spike CD8 responses, leaving private and CD4 specificities undetected.

This receptor was obtained from an adult who was a healthcare worker with PCR-confirmed SARS-CoV-2 infection or an uninfected control (not recorded which). This chain connects TRBV5-5 to TRBJ2-3, with TRBD1 matching 7 bases. Sequences were derived from whole blood, sampled at baseline. CDR3 bases: TGTGCCAGCAGCTTAGGACAGGTCTTCGGAGATACGCAGTATTTT. Protein product: CASSLGQVFGDTQYF.